The 14 T cell receptor beta chains reported below all come from one sample, sequenced in a study of cytomegalovirus exposure and HLA in healthy donors. The PCR contained 60 Vbeta and 13 Jbeta primers. Data came from immunoSEQ multiplex PCR; TCRdb stores just in-frame clones and leaves some out. The table for this sample gives around 50,000 clones. Sequencing was done on a sample of PBMCs. These receptors were taken from a female donor in good health and CMV-seronegative.

V gene TRBV7-3 combines with J gene TRBJ2-1; D gene ambiguous. V lost 5 bases to trimming and J lost 5 bases, with 10 bases between them. This CDR3 is built from 13 residues. Germline CDR1 and CDR2: SGHTA and FQGTGA. In DNA, the CDR3 is TGTGCCAGCAGCCGCGGAACGGACAATGAGCAGTTCTTC. This codes for CASSRGTDNEQFF.

The genes are TRBV6-5 and TRBJ1-1; TRBD1 aligns across 7 bases. CDR3 length: 13 amino acids. Germline CDR1 reads MNHEY; CDR2 reads SVGAGI. J was trimmed by 0 bases and V by 7 bases; bases with no gene match: 2. The CDR3 DNA reads TGTGCCAGCAAGGGACAGCTGAACACTGAAGCTTTCTTT. It is translated as CASKGQLNTEAFF.

The rearrangement links TRBV6-5 to TRBJ1-2, with D tentatively TRBD1 (5 bases). The V end was cut by 5 bases, the J end by 3 bases, with 10 bases between. The CDR3 spans 13 residues. Germline values: CDR1 MNHEY, CDR2 SVGAGI. The CDR3 here is CASSRGGDYGYTF. In DNA form, the CDR3 reads TGTGCCAGCAGTAGGGGAGGTGACTATGGCTACACCTTC.

This chain joins TRBV27 and TRBJ2-1; 7 bases align to TRBD1. The ends lost 6 bases at V and 5 bases at J; junction bases unmatched: 19. Germline assignment: CDR1 MNHEY and CDR2 SMNVEV (reference sequence). CDR3 length equals 18 residues. CDR3 in DNA: TGTGCCAGCAGCTCCTTATTCCTCCCCGGACAGGCGGACAATGAGCAGTTCTTC. It yields the protein CASSSLFLPGQADNEQFF.

In regard to this clone: Other DNA variants within this sample encode the same CDR3. The genes are TRBV11-3 and TRBJ2-1, with 9 bases that match TRBD2. Per the germline V gene, CDR1 is SGHNT and CDR2 is YENEEA. The CDR3 is 14 amino acids. V shed 3 bases, J shed 4 bases, and the junction held 1 base outside the gene matches. The DNA for the CDR3 is TGTGCCAGCAGCTTGACTAGCGGATACAATGAGCAGTTCTTC. Protein product: CASSLTSGYNEQFF.

The chain is built from TRBV5-1 and TRBJ1-1; 9 bases fit TRBD1. Germline V gene lookup returns CDR1 SGHRS and CDR2 YFSETQ. The CDR3 totals 13 residues. The V segment lost 3 bases and the J segment 8 bases; nucleotides outside the gene matches: 5. As DNA, the CDR3 is TGCGCCAGCAGCTGGAGGGACAGGGTCGAAGCTTTCTTT. Its translation is CASSWRDRVEAFF.

The rearrangement links TRBV20-1 to TRBJ2-7, with D tentatively TRBD2 (5 bases). V lost 5 bases and J lost 5, with 10 bases in between. From germline, CDR1 is DFQATT and CDR2 SNEGSKA (reference sequence). The CDR3 has 11 residues. The chain's CDR3 is CSAPLGNEQYF. The CDR3 DNA follows: TGCAGTGCTCCCCTCGGGAACGAGCAGTACTTC.

The chain combines TRBV5-1 with TRBJ2-3; 8 bases are a match to TRBD2. With 2 bases clipped from V and 5 bases from J, the junction kept 4 bases outside the gene matches. This CDR3 spans 14 amino acids. Germline loops: CDR1 SGHRS, CDR2 YFSETQ. CDR3 coding DNA: TGCGCCAGCAGCTTCAGCGGGAGCGGAGATACGCAGTATTTT. Translation gives CASSFSGSGDTQYF.

The chain combines TRBV2 with TRBJ2-5; weak D call: TRBD1 (6 bases). V lost 4 bases and J lost 2, with 8 bases in between. The germline V gene has CDR1 SNHLY and CDR2 FYNNEI. This CDR3 comprises 13 residues. In nucleotides, the CDR3 is TGTGCCAGCAGTGGGACAGAACAAGAGACCCAGTACTTC. Amino acids: CASSGTEQETQYF. Looking up the rest from reference TRBV2 and TRBJ2-5 gives the full variable domain: EPEVTQTPSHQVTQMGQEVILRCVPISNHLYFYWYRQILGQKVEFLVSFYNNEISEKSEIFDDQFSVERPDGSNFTLKIRSTKLEDSAMYFCASSGTEQETQYFGPGTRLLVL.

The chain recombines TRBV12-5 with TRBJ2-2; D gene unclear. The germline CDR1 and CDR2 sequences are LGHNT and FRNRAP. V lost 1 base to trimming and J lost 0 bases, with 6 bases between them. The CDR3 contains 15 residues. CDR3 in amino acids: CASGLGGSNTGELFF. The CDR3 region has the DNA TGTGCTAGTGGTTTGGGAGGATCGAACACCGGGGAGCTGTTTTTT.

V usage is TRBV6-1 and J usage is TRBJ1-1; D not resolved. The germline V and J ends were trimmed by 8 bases and 2 bases, with 12 bases remaining between them. Germline V gene data show CDR1 as MNHNS and CDR2 as SASEGT. The CDR3 spans 13 residues. The CDR3 sequence: CASHPRQNTEAFF. CDR3 coding DNA: TGTGCCAGCCATCCCCGACAAAACACTGAAGCTTTCTTT.

The chain joins TRBV4-2 to TRBJ2-7; 9 bases align to TRBD1. Trimming at V came to 0 bases and at J to 3 bases, leaving 6 bases not matched to a gene. The germline V gene has CDR1 LGHNA and CDR2 YNFKEQ. The length of the CDR3 is 16 residues. The DNA for the CDR3 is TGTGCCAGCAGCCAAGAGGGGACAGGGACGAACTACGAGCAGTACTTC. It specifies CASSQEGTGTNYEQYF.

Note on this clone: A junction boundary mismatches the germline segment, possibly from a read error. This sequence joins TRBV15 and TRBJ1-2; D might be TRBD1 (5 bases). From germline, CDR1 is LNHNV and CDR2 YYDKDF (reference sequence). CDR3 size: 11 residues. CDR3 DNA: TGTGCCACCAGCAGACAAGGGGACTTCTCTTTC. This translates into CATSRQGDFSF.

V is TRBV11-3 and J is TRBJ2-7; D gene unclear. The V gene's germline CDR1 is SGHNT and CDR2 YENEEA. CDR3 length: 14 amino acids. V lost 4 bases, J lost 2 bases, and 12 bases lay in between. In nucleotides, the CDR3 is TGTGCCAGCAGCTCCTACGAAACGCCCTACGAGCAGTACTTC. It translates to CASSSYETPYEQYF. Supplemented by reference TRBV11-3 and TRBJ2-7, the full variable domain reads EAGVVQSPRYKIIEKKQPVAFWCNPISGHNTLYWYLQNLGQGPELLIRYENEEAVDDSQLPKDRFSAERLKGVDSTLKIQPAELGDSAVYLCASSSYETPYEQYFGPGTRLTVT.